The rows below give T cell receptor beta chains drawn from one sample of a study of human T cells and chemical hapten exposure. TCRdb ran MiXCR on the RACE reads and lists one entry per CDR3 protein. The sample includes under 100,000 distinct CDR3 sequences, approximately 9% seen only once; the top ten take about 2.5%. The sequenced sample was whole blood, obtained in connection with sensitization to the hapten diphenylcyclopropenone (DPC). Every receptor here comes from a man aged 35 to 55 with alopecia areata. Some clones in this sample may be carry-over from other donors' samples. The CDR3 runs from the conserved cysteine through the conserved F or W. The order of the fields is J gene, clone size, V gene, D gene, CDR3 DNA, CDR3 protein. A D gene is named only where the DNA matches it firmly. For some rows the clone size is stated as once, few or many, or as a class when expanded; others skip it.

TRBJ2-2 few TRBV7-2 . TGTGCCAGCAGCTTAGTTGGGGTGGCGAACACCGGGGAGCTGTTTTTT CASSLVGVANTGELFF
TRBJ1-5 few TRBV24-1 TRBD1 TGTGCCACCAGTGATTCCCGACAGGGGGGCAATCAGCCCCAGCATTTT CATSDSRQGGNQPQHF
TRBJ2-3 . TRBV7-8 . TGTGCCAGCAGCCCCCGGACAGCCCTATTCACAGATACGCAGTATTTT CASSPRTALFTDTQYF
TRBJ2-7 . TRBV29-1 . TGCAGCGCGTCGGGCGGGGACGGCTCTTCCGAGCAGTACTTC CSASGGDGSSEQYF
TRBJ1-6 few TRBV9 . TGTGCCAGCAGCTCAAAAAGCTCCTATAATTCACCCCTCCACTTT CASSSKSSYNSPLHF
TRBJ2-7 . TRBV28 . TGTGCCAGCAGGTCACCAGGGGGAGGCTACGAGCAGTACTTC CASRSPGGGYEQYF
TRBJ1-5 few TRBV10-3 . TGTGCCATCAGTGTGGGGTCAGAACCTTATCAGCCCCAGCATTTT CAISVGSEPYQPQHF
TRBJ2-6 . TRBV4-2 TRBD2 TGTGCCAGCAGCCCGACACACGGGACTAGCGACGGCCGCTCTGGGGCCAACGTCCTGACTTTC CASSPTHGTSDGRSGANVLTF
TRBJ1-1 . TRBV7-2 . TGTGCCAGCAGCTTTCAGGGCCGATTGAACACTGAAGCTTTCTTT CASSFQGRLNTEAFF
TRBJ1-1 many TRBV20-1 . TGCAGTGCTAAGTGGATCACATCGAACACTGAAGCTTTCTTT CSAKWITSNTEAFF
TRBJ2-2 many TRBV30 . TGTGCCTGGAGTTTTCTAGGGACGAACACCGGGGAGCTGTTTTTT CAWSFLGTNTGELFF
TRBJ1-6 few TRBV25-1 . TGTGCCAGCAGTGAATTCGTGACTTCACCCCTCCACTTT CASSEFVTSPLHF
TRBJ2-1 few TRBV29-1 . TGCAGCGTATCCCCGGGACCCCATGAGCAGTTCTTC CSVSPGPHEQFF
TRBJ2-5 . TRBV7-9 TRBD2 TGTGCCAGCAGCCCCCGGGGGGTACTATACCAAGAGACCCAGTACTTC CASSPRGVLYQETQYF
TRBJ2-7 . TRBV7-2 TRBD2 TGTGCCAGCAGCATTAGCGGGAGTGCGGCGTACGAGCAGTACTTC CASSISGSAAYEQYF
TRBJ2-7 many TRBV30 TRBD1 TGTGCCTGGAGTGGGGACAGCAACGAGCAGTACTTC CAWSGDSNEQYF
TRBJ1-1 . TRBV30 TRBD1 TGTGCCTGGCGACAGCCGGGACAGGGGACTGAAGCTTTCTTT CAWRQPGQGTEAFF
TRBJ2-3 few TRBV6-2/TRBV6-3 . TGTGCCAGCAGTTACTCGAGCCAAAGCACAGATACGCAGTATTTT CASSYSSQSTDTQYF
TRBJ2-5 . TRBV29-1 . TGCAGCGTTGAAGTAGCGCGCAGGTTAATCGAGACCCAGTACTTC CSVEVARRLIETQYF
TRBJ1-6 few TRBV28 . TGTGCCAGCAGTCCCTGGGAGGGTCTAGGTTCACCCCTCCACTTT CASSPWEGLGSPLHF
TRBJ2-3 few TRBV29-1 . TGCAGCGTTTCCAGGACGGGCACAGATACGCAGTATTTT CSVSRTGTDTQYF
TRBJ1-3 many TRBV25-1 . TGTGCCAGCAGTTCCATTGAGGGGAATAACTCTGGAAACACCATATATTTT CASSSIEGNNSGNTIYF
TRBJ1-5 many TRBV6-2/TRBV6-3 . TGTGCCAGCCACCCTAACGCACTTCAGCCCCAGCATTTT CASHPNALQPQHF
TRBJ2-3 . TRBV6-5 . TGTGCCAGCAGTTACGCGGACTCCTTGGTAGATACGCAGTATTTT CASSYADSLVDTQYF
TRBJ1-4 many TRBV6-1 TRBD1 TGTGCCAGCAGTCCCACCGGGACAGGGGGCGAAAAACTGTTTTTT CASSPTGTGGEKLFF
TRBJ1-5 few TRBV12-3/TRBV12-4 . TGTGCCAGCAGTTTAGATCGAGAGGATCAGCCCCAGCATTTT CASSLDREDQPQHF
TRBJ2-3 many TRBV13 . TGTGCCAGCAGCTTATCCAGGGCAGAACTCACAGATACGCAGTATTTT CASSLSRAELTDTQYF
TRBJ2-3 few TRBV6-5 TRBD1 TGTGCCAGCAGTTACTACCGGGACAGGGGGCCAGATACGCAGTATTTT CASSYYRDRGPDTQYF
TRBJ2-1 few TRBV20-1 . TGCAGTGCTTCCATCGTCGCTGGACGGGAAAGGGGGGAGCAGTTCTTC CSASIVAGRERGEQFF
TRBJ1-3 many TRBV20-1 TRBD1 TGCAGTGCTAGAGATCTCCTGGGACAGGTCTCTGGAAACACCATATATTTT CSARDLLGQVSGNTIYF
TRBJ2-5 many TRBV12-3/TRBV12-4 TRBD2 TGTGCCAGCAGTTTAGCTACTAGCGGGTATCAAGAGACCCAGTACTTC CASSLATSGYQETQYF
TRBJ2-3 . TRBV7-2 TRBD1 TGTGCCAGCAGCACTCGGACAGGGACCGATACGCAGTATTTT CASSTRTGTDTQYF
TRBJ2-1 few TRBV11-1 . TGTGCCAGCAGCTTAGAGCGGGCACGGGGTTCGGAGCAGTTCTTC CASSLERARGSEQFF
TRBJ2-2 . TRBV12-3/TRBV12-4 . TGTGCCAGCAGTTTACAGGGTTGGACCGGGGAGCTGTTTTTT CASSLQGWTGELFF
TRBJ1-2 . TRBV27 TRBD1 TGTGCCAGCAGTACAGGGGGGGTTTATGGCTACACCTTC CASSTGGVYGYTF
TRBJ2-1 few TRBV27 TRBD1 TGTGCCAGCAGTTTAAGATGGGACAGGGGGCGCAGCAGCGGCAATGAGCAGTTCTTC CASSLRWDRGRSSGNEQFF
TRBJ2-3 many TRBV4-3 TRBD2 TGCGCCAGCAGCCTCGCTAGCGGGACGGACACAGATACGCAGTATTTT CASSLASGTDTDTQYF
TRBJ2-3 many TRBV12-3/TRBV12-4 . TGTGCCAGCAGTTTCGAGTCTAGCACAGATACGAAGTATTTT CASSFESSTDTKYF
TRBJ1-5 many TRBV6-2/TRBV6-3 . TGTGCCAGCAGCTATGCCCTGGGAGGGTCGAATCAGCCCCAGCATTTT CASSYALGGSNQPQHF
TRBJ1-4 many TRBV28 . TGTGCCAGCAGTTTTAGTCAGGGGCGGATTGAAAAACTGTTTTTT CASSFSQGRIEKLFF
TRBJ2-3 few TRBV20-1 . TGCAGTGCTCCGCAGTCCACTGGCGCCACAGATACGCAGTATTTT CSAPQSTGATDTQYF
TRBJ2-1 . TRBV5-5 TRBD1 TGTGCCAGCAGTCCCAATCATCCGGGACAGGGATACAATGAGCAGTTCTTC CASSPNHPGQGYNEQFF
TRBJ1-2 few TRBV2 TRBD1 TGTGCCAGCAGCGCCGACCCGGACAGGGCGAACTATGGCTACACCTTC CASSADPDRANYGYTF
TRBJ1-5 many TRBV6-2/TRBV6-3 TRBD1 TGTGCCAGCAGTCGCGGGACAGGGCAGGCTCAGCCCCAGCATTTT CASSRGTGQAQPQHF
TRBJ2-1 many TRBV12-3/TRBV12-4 TRBD1 TGTGCCAGCAGACTCCGGGACAGGGGAGCCAATGAGCAGTTCTTC CASRLRDRGANEQFF
TRBJ1-3 . TRBV12-3/TRBV12-4 . TGTGCCAGCAGCCCCGCGCCATTTAGGGGTGGAAACACCATATATTTT CASSPAPFRGGNTIYF
TRBJ2-1 . TRBV24-1 TRBD2 TGTGCCACCAGTGGGACTAGCGGGCAGACCTACAATGAGCAGTTCTTC CATSGTSGQTYNEQFF
TRBJ2-5 many TRBV11-3 . TGTGCCAGCAGCCCCTCGCGTCGAGAGACCCAGTACTTC CASSPSRRETQYF
TRBJ2-3 many TRBV29-1 TRBD2 TGCAGCGTTGATCCTAGCGGGGTTAGCACAGATACGCAGTATTTT CSVDPSGVSTDTQYF
TRBJ1-5 once TRBV7-9 . TGTGCCAGCAGCTTAGGGCGGGCGGGCAATCAGCCCCAGCATTTT CASSLGRAGNQPQHF
TRBJ2-7 many TRBV20-1 . TGCAGTGCTAGTGACGGCCCGGAGTACTTC CSASDGPEYF
TRBJ2-3 many TRBV20-1 . TGCAGTGCTGGACCCCTAGATACGCAGTATTTT CSAGPLDTQYF
TRBJ2-3 few TRBV20-1 TRBD2 TGCAGTGCTAGCCAGGGACTAGCGGGAGTCGGAGATACGCAGTATTTT CSASQGLAGVGDTQYF